Each of the 23 T cell receptor beta chains below was sequenced from the same sample in a study of blood T cell repertoires in COVID-19. Here immunoSEQ multiplex PCR was the method, and the copy in TCRdb shows in-frame clones only, minus some. Of just over 300,000 clones in the sample, 85% to 90% were seen once. Source material: PBMCs or T cells enriched from blood (not recorded which). The receptors shown here come from a man younger than 40 who had recovered from COVID-19.

This clone was seen once. The chain recombines TRBV10-3 with TRBJ2-1, with 8 bases lining up with TRBD1. After removal of 6 bases from V and 9 bases from J, the junction contained 7 bases not matched to a gene. Germline-derived CDR1 and CDR2 are ENHRY and SYGVKD. The CDR3 extends over 13 amino acids. CDR3 nucleotide sequence: TGTGCCATCAGAGGGACAGGAGGCGCTGAGCAGTTCTTC. Translation gives CAIRGTGGAEQFF.

The chain recombines TRBV10-3 with TRBJ2-2, with 8 bases lining up with TRBD1. CDR3 length: 15 amino acids. V lost 8 bases, J lost 2 bases, and 7 bases stayed unmatched. Germline V gives CDR1 ENHRY, CDR2 SYGVKD. The DNA for the CDR3 is TGTGCCATCGGAAGCAGGGGGCGTAACACCGGGGAGCTGTTTTTT. Protein sequence: CAIGSRGRNTGELFF.

The V call is TRBV7-6, the J call TRBJ1-5, with D possibly matching TRBD1 (5 bases). The length of the CDR3 is 15 residues. Germline V CDR1 and CDR2: SGHVS, FNYEAQ. V was trimmed by 1 base and J by 2 bases, leaving 9 bases between them. Here the CDR3 reads CASSLGTQGNQPQHF. The CDR3 region has the DNA TGTGCCAGCAGCTTAGGGACACAGGGCAATCAGCCCCAGCATTTT. The full variable domain, in which reference TRBV7-6 and TRBJ1-5 provide the parts outside the CDR3, is GAGVSQSPRYKVTKRGQDVALRCDPISGHVSLYWYRQALGQGPEFLTYFNYEAQQDKSGLPNDRFSAERPEGSISTLTIQRTEQRDSAMYRCASSLGTQGNQPQHFGDGTRLSIL.

V and J are TRBV29-1 and TRBJ1-2; D unresolved. From germline, CDR1 is SQVTM and CDR2 ANQGSEA. V gave up 0 bases and J gave up 1 base, with 6 bases separating them. The CDR3 runs 13 residues. The CDR3 loop reads CSVEEQINYGYTF. CDR3 DNA: TGCAGCGTTGAAGAGCAGATTAACTATGGCTACACCTTC. Combining the CDR3 with reference TRBV29-1 and TRBJ1-2 gives the whole variable domain SAVISQKPSRDICQRGTSLTIQCQVDSQVTMMFWYRQQPGQSLTLIATANQGSEATYESGFVIDKFPISRPNLTFSTLTVSNMSPEDSSIYLCSVEEQINYGYTFGSGTRLTVV.

This chain uses TRBV3-1 (or the pseudogene TRBV3-2) with TRBJ1-1, with 9 bases aligning to TRBD1. Germline CDR1 and CDR2: LGHDT and YNNKEL (reference sequence). The CDR3 runs 15 residues. The V segment lost 4 bases and the J segment 0 bases; nucleotides outside the gene matches: 3. CDR3 region: CASSRGTGMNTEAFF. The CDR3 DNA reads as TGTGCCAGCAGCCGCGGGACAGGGATGAACACTGAAGCTTTCTTT.

CDR3 sequence (DNA): TGTGCCAGCAGCTTATATACCCGCGGCAATGAGCAGTTCTTC. Translation: CASSLYTRGNEQFF. The chain recombines TRBV7-2 with TRBJ2-1; the D is unclear. V was clipped by 2 bases and J by 6 bases, with 11 bases between them. This CDR3 is 14 amino acids long. The germline V gene encodes CDR1 SGHTA and CDR2 FQGNSA.

The chain couples TRBV25-1 to TRBJ1-2; D possibly corresponds to TRBD1 (6 bases). The CDR3 length is 16 residues. V dropped 2 bases and J dropped 2 bases, with 15 bases sitting between them. Germline CDR1 MGHDK, CDR2 SYGVNS. This chain's CDR3 is CASSEGRGGGNYGYTF. Written as DNA, the CDR3 is TGTGCCAGCAGTGAAGGCCGAGGGGGGGGAAACTATGGCTACACCTTC.

The chain is built from TRBV19 and TRBJ2-7; no clear D. The germline gives CDR1 LNHDA, CDR2 SQIVND (reference sequence). CDR3 length: 13 amino acids. Trimming removed 5 bases from V and 3 bases from J, with 11 bases in between. DNA for the CDR3: TGTGCCAGTAGTCCCTCCCGAGACTACGAGCAGTACTTC. It yields the protein CASSPSRDYEQYF.

The chain employs TRBV5-6 and TRBJ2-2; the D is unclear. V was clipped by 4 bases and J by 4 bases, with 11 bases between them. This CDR3 has 14 residues. Germline loops: CDR1 SGHDT, CDR2 YYEEEE. The CDR3 DNA reads as TGTGCCAGCAGCCACACTATCGGCACCGGGGAGCTGTTTTTT. This translates into CASSHTIGTGELFF.

The J gene is TRBJ1-1, the V gene TRBV5-1, with a possible D match to TRBD1 (6 bases). Germline CDR1 SGHRS, CDR2 YFSETQ. The ends were cut back, 5 bases at V and 2 bases at J, with 19 bases in the middle. This CDR3 is 16 amino acids long. CDR3 sequence (DNA): TGCGCCAGCAGACGTACCGGGGGGCCCACTAACACTGAAGCTTTCTTT. Amino acids: CASRRTGGPTNTEAFF.

The count of this clone is one. An end of the junction does not agree with germline; a read error may underlie this. The rearrangement links TRBV11-2 to TRBJ1-2, with unresolved D. From germline, CDR1 is SGHAT and CDR2 FQNNGV. There are 9 residues in the CDR3. In DNA form, the CDR3 reads TGTGCCAGCAGCACTAGACCGCTTTTC. Translating gives CASSTRPLF.

CDR3 region: CASSLNSQETQYF. CDR3 bases: TGTGCCAGCAGCCTCAACAGCCAAGAGACCCAGTACTTC. V usage is TRBV16 and J usage is TRBJ2-5, with no clear D. Deletions cut 4 bases from V and 1 base from J, with 7 bases between. Germline lookup yields CDR1 KGHSY and CDR2 FQNENV. This CDR3 spans 13 amino acids.

This clone was seen a few times. Here the CDR3 DNA reads TGTGCCAGCAGCTTAGACAGGGTTGGCTACACCTTC. Its protein is CASSLDRVGYTF. The chain joins TRBV7-6 to TRBJ1-2, with D perhaps TRBD1 (6 bases). Germline-derived CDR1 and CDR2 are SGHVS and FNYEAQ. This CDR3 is built from 12 residues. V gave up 1 base and J gave up 7 bases, with 7 bases separating them.

This chain joins TRBV7-8 and TRBJ1-5; tentative D call: TRBD1 (5 bases). Germline loops: CDR1 SGHVS, CDR2 FQNEAQ. The V and J ends lost 0 bases and 4 bases respectively, with 13 bases between them. The CDR3 runs to 16 residues. In DNA, the CDR3 is TGTGCCAGCAGCTTAGCACCTGTTAGGGGAAATCAGCCCCAGCATTTT. Translated, it gives CASSLAPVRGNQPQHF.

This clone showed up just a few times. The J gene is TRBJ2-1, the V gene TRBV29-1; 8 bases match TRBD2. Trimming at V came to 4 bases and at J to 1 base, leaving 3 bases not matched to a gene. Per the germline V gene, CDR1 is SQVTM and CDR2 is ANQGSEA. The CDR3 is 14 amino acids. CDR3 protein: CSVVGRGSYNEQFF. The CDR3 DNA is TGCAGCGTTGTCGGGAGGGGATCCTACAATGAGCAGTTCTTC.

This chain joins TRBV12-5 and TRBJ2-3; 7 nucleotides align to TRBD1. The CDR3 is 16 residues long. The germline V gene encodes CDR1 LGHNT and CDR2 FRNRAP. With 0 bases clipped from V and 4 bases from J, the junction kept 7 bases outside the gene matches. CDR3 in DNA: TGTGCTAGTGGTTTGGTAATCTCAGGGGGACCAGATACGCAGTATTTT. This translates into CASGLVISGGPDTQYF. Full variable domain (outside the CDR3, taken from reference TRBV12-5 and TRBJ2-3): DARVTQTPRHKVTEMGQEVTMRCQPILGHNTVFWYRQTMMQGLELLAYFRNRAPLDDSGMPKDRFSAEMPDATLATLKIQPSEPRDSAVYFCASGLVISGGPDTQYFGPGTRLTVL.

This CDR3 reads CASSLGQVSNQPQHF. CDR3 coding DNA: TGTGCCAGCTCACTTGGACAGGTTAGCAATCAGCCCCAGCATTTT. The rearrangement joins TRBV18 to TRBJ1-5, with 7 bases lining up with TRBD1. The CDR3 loop spans 15 amino acids. Germline lookup yields CDR1 KGHSH and CDR2 LQKENI. V was pared by 4 bases and J by 0 bases, with 3 bases of the junction left unmatched.

There are a few counts of this clone. The J gene is TRBJ1-1, the V gene TRBV11-2; 7 nucleotides agree with TRBD1. The CDR3 is 14 amino acids. Looked up from germline, CDR1 is SGHAT and CDR2 is FQNNGV. V was pared by 4 bases and J by 1 base, with 3 bases of the junction left unmatched. The CDR3 DNA reads TGTGCCAGCAGCTCAAACAGGGGGAACACTGAAGCTTTCTTT. Translating it yields CASSSNRGNTEAFF.

The chain employs TRBV5-4 and TRBJ1-2; no clear D. Germline V gene lookup returns CDR1 SGHNT and CDR2 YYREEE (reference sequence). With 1 base removed from V and 6 bases from J, the gap between germline ends came to 7 bases. CDR3 length equals 12 residues. CDR3 sequence: CASSLSGHGYTF. In nucleotides, the CDR3 is TGTGCCAGCAGCTTGTCTGGGCATGGCTACACCTTC. The variable domain in full, completed from reference TRBV5-4 and TRBJ1-2, reads ETGVTQSPTHLIKTRGQQVTLRCSSQSGHNTVSWYQQALGQGPQFIFQYYREEENGRGNFPPRFSGLQFPNYSSELNVNALELDDSALYLCASSLSGHGYTFGSGTRLTVV.

The CDR3 is CASSSGVFNYGYTF. The CDR3 DNA sequence: TGTGCCAGCAGCTCCGGAGTGTTTAACTATGGCTACACCTTC. The chain links TRBV7-2 to TRBJ1-2; D is unclear. The CDR3 sequence is 14 residues long. The ends were cut back, 4 bases at V and 1 base at J, with 10 bases in the middle. The germline V gene encodes CDR1 SGHTA and CDR2 FQGNSA.

The chain links TRBV7-2 to TRBJ1-1; TRBD1 matches 7 bases. The CDR3 runs to 16 residues. The J segment lost 1 base and the V segment lost 5 bases, leaving 10 bases of the junction unmatched. CDR1 and CDR2 (germline): SGHTA, FQGNSA. CDR3 DNA sequence: TGTGCCAGCAGCCCTCCCACAAGACAGGGGAACACTGAAGCTTTCTTT. Its protein product is CASSPPTRQGNTEAFF.

The rearrangement uses TRBV6-5 and TRBJ2-1, with TRBD2 as a possible D gene (5 bases). V lost 7 bases to trimming and J lost 7 bases, with 17 bases between them. The germline CDR1 and CDR2 sequences are MNHEY and SVGAGI. This CDR3 has 14 residues. CDR3: CASIKPGSRNEQFF. CDR3 sequence (DNA): TGTGCCAGCATAAAACCGGGATCCCGAAATGAGCAGTTCTTC.

J is TRBJ2-7 and V is TRBV3-1 (or the pseudogene TRBV3-2), with 7 bases fitting TRBD1. CDR1 is LGHDT and CDR2 is YNNKEL in the germline V gene (reference sequence). The V segment lost 3 bases and the J segment 6 bases; nucleotides outside the gene matches: 8. The CDR3 contains 14 residues. CDR3 loop: CASSQASQGVEQYF. CDR3 sequence (DNA): TGTGCCAGCAGCCAGGCCTCCCAGGGGGTCGAGCAGTACTTC.